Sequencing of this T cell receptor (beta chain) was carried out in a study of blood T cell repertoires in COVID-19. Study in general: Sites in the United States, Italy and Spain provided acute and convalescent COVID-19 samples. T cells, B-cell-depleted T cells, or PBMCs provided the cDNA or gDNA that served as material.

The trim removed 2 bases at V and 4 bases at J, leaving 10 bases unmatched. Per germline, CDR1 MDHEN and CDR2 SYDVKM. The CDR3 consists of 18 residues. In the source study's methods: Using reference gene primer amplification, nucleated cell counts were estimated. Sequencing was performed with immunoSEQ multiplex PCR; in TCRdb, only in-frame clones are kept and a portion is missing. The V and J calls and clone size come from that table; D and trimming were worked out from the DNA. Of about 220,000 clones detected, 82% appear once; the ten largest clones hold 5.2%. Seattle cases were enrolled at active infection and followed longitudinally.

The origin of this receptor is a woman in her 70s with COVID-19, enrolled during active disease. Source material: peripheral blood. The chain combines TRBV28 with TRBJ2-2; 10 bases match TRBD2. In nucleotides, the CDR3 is TGTGCCAGCAGTTTAAGGACTAGCGGAAGGGTGGGCACCGGGGAGCTGTTTTTT. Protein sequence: CASSLRTSGRVGTGELFF. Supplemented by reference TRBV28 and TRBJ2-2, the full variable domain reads DVKVTQSSRYLVKRTGEKVFLECVQDMDHENMFWYRQDPGLGLRLIYFSYDVKMKEKGDIPEGYSVSREKKERFSLILESASTNQTSMYLCASSLRTSGRVGTGELFFGEGSRLTVL.